These T cell receptor beta chains were read from a single sample in a study of cytomegalovirus exposure and HLA in healthy donors. Generated by immunoSEQ multiplex PCR, the TCRdb table keeps only in-frame clones and is missing some. Of under 250,000 clones listed, around 76% were seen once; the top ten hold around 1.9%. Specimen: PBMCs. These receptors all come from a man aged 30-40 years in good health and CMV-seronegative. The CDR3 runs from the conserved cysteine through the conserved F or W. D genes are given only for firm matches. The listing skips clone size in some rows; elsewhere it reads once, few, many or a size class.

V,J,D,size,DNA,CDR3
TRBV18,TRBJ2-7,-,-,TGTGCCAGCTCACCACTCTTCAGGGGGAGGAGCTCCTACGAGCAGTACTTC,CASSPLFRGRSSYEQYF
TRBV7-9,TRBJ1-6,-,-,TGTGCCAGCAGCTTCTCGCGATCACCCCTCCACTTT,CASSFSRSPLHF
TRBV29-1,TRBJ1-2,-,-,TGCAGCGTTGAACAAATTAACTATGGCTACACCTTC,CSVEQINYGYTF
TRBV5-4,TRBJ2-3,-,-,TGTGCCAGCAGCTTGGTGGGTGTCGGAGTCACAGATACGCAGTATTTT,CASSLVGVGVTDTQYF
TRBV11-2,TRBJ2-5,-,-,TGTGCCAGCAGCCCTCAACTAGCACGGGAGACCCAGTACTTC,CASSPQLARETQYF
TRBV27,TRBJ1-1,-,-,TGTGCCAGCAGTTTATACAGGAACACTGAAGCTTTCTTT,CASSLYRNTEAFF
TRBV6-1,TRBJ2-1,-,once,TGTGCCAGCATTGACAGGTACTACAATGAGCAGTTCTTC,CASIDRYYNEQFF
TRBV25-1,TRBJ1-2,-,once,TGTGCCAGCAGTCCCCATCGTGTGGGGGCCGGGGGGGGCTACACCTTC,CASSPHRVGAGGGYTF
TRBV27,TRBJ1-3,-,-,TGTGCCAGCAGTCCCCCGGGTACGAGTTCTGGAAACACCATATATTTT,CASSPPGTSSGNTIYF
TRBV28,TRBJ2-3,-,-,TGTGCCAGCAGTTTCCCAGGCGCCTCTACAGATACGCAGTATTTT,CASSFPGASTDTQYF
TRBV9,TRBJ2-3,TRBD2,-,TGTGCCAGCAGCGTAGTTAGCGGGATTCAAGATACGCAGTATTTT,CASSVVSGIQDTQYF
TRBV7-2,TRBJ1-4,TRBD1,-,TGTGCCAGCAGCCTGACATGGACAGGGAGGGAAAAACTGTTTTTT,CASSLTWTGREKLFF
TRBV11-1,TRBJ2-3,-,-,TGTGCCAGCAGCTTAGCGGGAGGAGATACGCAGTATTTT,CASSLAGGDTQYF
TRBV7-3,TRBJ2-2,TRBD2,once,TGTGCCAGCAGCCTAGGACTAGCCTCGAGCACCGGGGAGCTGTTTTTT,CASSLGLASSTGELFF